This T cell receptor beta chain was sequenced in a study of T cells in narcolepsy. Study summary: Patients with NT1 or NT2 and healthy control donors were enrolled.

This clone was seen just once. Its antigen is unidentified. Study conclusions and caveats: In some patient and control memory CD4+ samples, autoreactive clones were absent. Autoreactive clonotypes reportedly recurred in blood of same and different patients, not controls.

The data were produced by immunoSEQ multiplex PCR, yet TCRdb's version contains in-frame clones alone and is incomplete. The sample lists tens of thousands of clones; around 87% were seen once. The CDR3 has 16 residues. From germline, CDR1 is SGHTA and CDR2 FQGNSA. The junction had 10 bases not matched to a gene; V was cut back by 5 bases and J by 10 bases. The chain joins TRBV7-2 to TRBJ2-1, with 14 positions matching TRBD2. The source is a human donor in good health. What was sequenced was memory (CD45RA-) CD4+ T cells from blood. This chain's CDR3 is CASSPPTSGRAREQFF. In DNA, the CDR3 is TGTGCCAGCAGCCCGCCGACTAGCGGGAGGGCCCGGGAGCAGTTCTTC.